A single TCR beta chain is shown here with its context. This sample stems from a study of blood T cell repertoires in COVID-19. Overall study context: Sources were T cells, B-cell-depleted T cells, or PBMCs; the material itself was cDNA or gDNA.

Original processing methods: Reference gene primer amplification gave nucleated cell count estimates. Sequencing used immunoSEQ multiplex PCR; TCRdb keeps in-frame clones, though not all of them. V, J and clone size reflect that table, while D and trimming were determined from the DNA. Of about 87,000 clones listed, around four fifths were seen once; the top ten hold about 2%. Per germline, CDR1 LNHNV and CDR2 YYDKDF (reference sequence). There are 13 residues in the CDR3. V lost 0 bases to trimming and J lost 6 bases, with 6 bases between them. This chain uses TRBV15 with TRBJ1-5, with D unclear. The clonotype comes from a woman in her 70s with acute or convalescent COVID-19. Sequencing input: peripheral blood. In nucleotides, the CDR3 is TGTGCCACCAGCAGAGATCGGGGTCAGCCCCAGCATTTT. Its translation is CATSRDRGQPQHF.